A selection of T cell receptor beta chains follows, all from one sample in a study of PD-L1 blockade in urothelial cancer. Produced via immunoSEQ multiplex PCR; TCRdb's table is partial and in-frame only. The table has tens of thousands of clones, 80% to 90% seen once. Here the sequenced sample was PBMCs, taken around atezolizumab (anti-PD-L1) treatment. Receptors originate from a man aged 65 to 85 with urothelial cancer. CDR3s include the opening cysteine and the closing phenylalanine or tryptophan. Fields, in order: CDR3 protein, CDR3 DNA, J gene, V gene, clone size, D gene. D genes are given only for firm matches. Clone size is shown for a subset of rows, as once, few, many or a class of expanded clone.

cdr3_aa: CASSFRRGTYEQYF; cdr3_nt: TGTGCCAGCAGTTTTAGGCGGGGTACCTACGAGCAGTACTTC; j_call: TRBJ2-7; v_call: TRBV5-6; clone_size: -; d_call: -
cdr3_aa: CASTDRDREGYTF; cdr3_nt: TGTGCCAGTACTGACAGGGACCGGGAAGGCTACACCTTC; j_call: TRBJ1-2; v_call: TRBV19; clone_size: once; d_call: TRBD1
cdr3_aa: CASSLAAAGGVYVEYF; cdr3_nt: TGTGCCAGCAGCTTGGCCGCTGCGGGAGGTGTCTACGTGGAGTACTTC; j_call: TRBJ2-7; v_call: TRBV5-6; clone_size: -; d_call: TRBD2
cdr3_aa: CATQGAWGANVLTF; cdr3_nt: TGTGCCACCCAGGGGGCGTGGGGGGCCAACGTCCTGACTTTC; j_call: TRBJ2-6; v_call: TRBV6-5; clone_size: once; d_call: TRBD1
cdr3_aa: CASSQPGQGAEKLFF; cdr3_nt: TGTGCCAGCAGCCAGCCGGGCCAGGGTGCTGAAAAACTGTTTTTT; j_call: TRBJ1-4; v_call: TRBV4-2; clone_size: -; d_call: -
cdr3_aa: CASSLGRGFNEQYF; cdr3_nt: TGTGCCAGCAGCTTAGGAAGGGGATTCAACGAGCAGTACTTC; j_call: TRBJ2-7; v_call: TRBV7-2; clone_size: -; d_call: -
cdr3_aa: CASSFAGGGETQYF; cdr3_nt: TGCGCCAGCAGCTTTGCGGGAGGCGGAGAGACCCAGTACTTC; j_call: TRBJ2-5; v_call: TRBV5-1; clone_size: few; d_call: TRBD2
cdr3_aa: CASSLPGTAAYEQYF; cdr3_nt: TGCGCCAGCAGCTTGCCAGGCACCGCCGCCTACGAGCAGTACTTC; j_call: TRBJ2-7; v_call: TRBV5-1; clone_size: -; d_call: -
cdr3_aa: CASSPGQSNQPQHF; cdr3_nt: TGTGCCAGCAGTCCGGGACAGAGCAATCAGCCCCAGCATTTT; j_call: TRBJ1-5; v_call: TRBV6-5; clone_size: -; d_call: TRBD1
cdr3_aa: CASSPGQVSGANVLTF; cdr3_nt: TGTGCCAGCTCACCAGGACAGGTATCTGGGGCCAACGTCCTGACTTTC; j_call: TRBJ2-6; v_call: TRBV18; clone_size: -; d_call: TRBD1
cdr3_aa: CAWRNSLGTAPRNEKLFF; cdr3_nt: TGTGCCTGGAGGAACTCCCTCGGGACAGCACCCCGTAATGAAAAACTGTTTTTT; j_call: TRBJ1-4; v_call: TRBV30; clone_size: -; d_call: TRBD1
cdr3_aa: CATSLGQGFNEQYF; cdr3_nt: TGTGCCACCAGCCTAGGACAGGGCTTCAACGAGCAGTACTTC; j_call: TRBJ2-7; v_call: TRBV15; clone_size: -; d_call: TRBD1
cdr3_aa: CASTLALAGAYGYTF; cdr3_nt: TGTGCCAGCACCCTCGCGCTGGCAGGGGCCTATGGCTACACCTTC; j_call: TRBJ1-2; v_call: TRBV9; clone_size: few; d_call: -
cdr3_aa: CASLGREGQNTGELFF; cdr3_nt: TGTGCCAGCTTGGGGCGGGAGGGCCAGAACACCGGGGAGCTGTTTTTT; j_call: TRBJ2-2; v_call: TRBV5-6; clone_size: few; d_call: TRBD2
cdr3_aa: CASSFGTGSYEQYF; cdr3_nt: TGTGCCAGCAGCTTCGGGACAGGCTCCTACGAGCAGTACTTC; j_call: TRBJ2-7; v_call: TRBV5-5; clone_size: -; d_call: TRBD1
cdr3_aa: CASGLATGNHEKLFF; cdr3_nt: TGTGCCAGCGGACTCGCGACAGGAAATCATGAAAAACTGTTTTTT; j_call: TRBJ1-4; v_call: TRBV25-1; clone_size: -; d_call: -
cdr3_aa: CASRTSGYTGELFF; cdr3_nt: TGCGCCAGCAGGACTAGCGGTTACACCGGGGAGCTGTTTTTT; j_call: TRBJ2-2; v_call: TRBV10-1; clone_size: once; d_call: TRBD2
cdr3_aa: CASSLGTSGGSKNIQYF; cdr3_nt: TGTGCCAGCAGCCTCGGTACTAGCGGAGGCTCGAAAAACATTCAGTACTTC; j_call: TRBJ2-4; v_call: TRBV7-8; clone_size: -; d_call: TRBD2
cdr3_aa: CAWRGAVSTDTQYF; cdr3_nt: TGTGCCTGGAGGGGAGCGGTTAGCACAGATACGCAGTATTTT; j_call: TRBJ2-3; v_call: TRBV30; clone_size: -; d_call: -
cdr3_aa: CASSIQVNTEAFF; cdr3_nt: TGTGCCAGTAGTATTCAGGTTAACACTGAAGCTTTCTTT; j_call: TRBJ1-1; v_call: TRBV19; clone_size: -; d_call: -
cdr3_aa: CASSRDRDRVRNEQFF; cdr3_nt: TGCGCCAGCAGCCGAGACCGGGACAGGGTTAGGAACGAGCAGTTCTTC; j_call: TRBJ2-1; v_call: TRBV5-1; clone_size: -; d_call: TRBD1
cdr3_aa: CASRENTGAGYGYTF; cdr3_nt: TGTGCCAGCAGGGAAAACACAGGGGCTGGCTATGGCTACACCTTC; j_call: TRBJ1-2; v_call: TRBV2; clone_size: -; d_call: TRBD1
cdr3_aa: CASSPDFSTDTQYF; cdr3_nt: TGTGCCAGTAGTCCGGACTTTAGCACAGATACGCAGTATTTT; j_call: TRBJ2-3; v_call: TRBV19; clone_size: -; d_call: -
cdr3_aa: CASSVGGGMGNQPQHF; cdr3_nt: TGTGCCAGCAGCGTAGGGGGAGGGATGGGCAATCAGCCCCAGCATTTT; j_call: TRBJ1-5; v_call: TRBV9; clone_size: once; d_call: -
cdr3_aa: CATSRDRTDEQYF; cdr3_nt: TGTGCCACCAGCAGAGATAGGACAGACGAGCAGTACTTC; j_call: TRBJ2-7; v_call: TRBV15; clone_size: -; d_call: -
cdr3_aa: CASRTDRATEAFF; cdr3_nt: TGCGCCAGCAGGACGGACAGGGCCACTGAAGCTTTCTTT; j_call: TRBJ1-1; v_call: TRBV10-1; clone_size: few; d_call: TRBD1
cdr3_aa: CASQGSSYNEQFF; cdr3_nt: TGTGCCAGCCAAGGGAGTTCCTACAATGAGCAGTTCTTC; j_call: TRBJ2-1; v_call: TRBV7-9; clone_size: -; d_call: -
cdr3_aa: CASSGVGGGEQFF; cdr3_nt: TGTGCCAGCAGTGGTGTAGGGGGCGGTGAGCAGTTCTTC; j_call: TRBJ2-1; v_call: TRBV2; clone_size: -; d_call: TRBD1
cdr3_aa: CASSSPRQGRRYEQYF; cdr3_nt: TGTGCCAGCAGCTCCCCTCGACAGGGGCGAAGATACGAGCAGTACTTC; j_call: TRBJ2-7; v_call: TRBV7-2; clone_size: -; d_call: TRBD1
cdr3_aa: CASSSSGTGGGETQYF; cdr3_nt: TGTGCCAGCAGTTCTTCCGGGACAGGGGGAGGAGAGACCCAGTACTTC; j_call: TRBJ2-5; v_call: TRBV6-6; clone_size: -; d_call: TRBD1
cdr3_aa: CASSDPGLAYEQYF; cdr3_nt: TGCGCCAGCAGCGACCCGGGACTAGCCTACGAGCAGTACTTC; j_call: TRBJ2-7; v_call: TRBV5-1; clone_size: -; d_call: TRBD2
cdr3_aa: CASSPAGTDYGYTF; cdr3_nt: TGCGCCAGCAGCCCGGCGGGGACAGACTATGGCTACACCTTC; j_call: TRBJ1-2; v_call: TRBV5-1; clone_size: -; d_call: TRBD1
cdr3_aa: CASSSRTGSGGDTQYF; cdr3_nt: TGTGCCAGCAGCTCGCGGACAGGGTCCGGGGGAGATACGCAGTATTTT; j_call: TRBJ2-3; v_call: TRBV11-1; clone_size: -; d_call: TRBD1
cdr3_aa: CASSPRAGGPYEQYF; cdr3_nt: TGTGCCAGCAGCCCAAGGGCGGGAGGGCCGTACGAGCAGTACTTC; j_call: TRBJ2-7; v_call: TRBV7-9; clone_size: few; d_call: TRBD2
cdr3_aa: CAWSQQVYGYTF; cdr3_nt: TGTGCCTGGAGTCAACAGGTCTATGGCTACACCTTC; j_call: TRBJ1-2; v_call: TRBV30; clone_size: few; d_call: -